Below are 2 T cell receptor beta chains sequenced from a single sample in a study of chronic HIV infection and antiretroviral therapy (dated by TCRdb to 2014 to 2015). Library generation was performed with 5' RACE. Sequencer: Illumina MiSeq. TCRdb reprocessing: public reads trimmed at Q25 with fastp, clones called with MiXCR, in-frame beta chains kept. Under each unique CDR3 protein, matching rows form one entry showing the most common genes and DNA. Within this sample are 40,000 to 50,000 distinct CDR3 sequences, with roughly 19% of them counted one time only. The leading ten clones occupy 2.8% of the sample. The sequenced material came from peripheral blood. These receptors were collected from an adult who had HIV and had not received antiretroviral therapy, or was an uninfected healthy control (not recorded which).

This rearrangement joins TRBV27 to TRBJ2-7; D is ambiguous. Trimming left V 0 bases short and J 4 bases short, with 19 bases between. CDR3 length: 17 amino acids. Germline CDR1 is MNHEY and CDR2 is SMNVEV (reference sequence). CDR3 nucleotides: TGTGCCAGCAGTTTATCGACGGTTCGGATGACCCTGTACGAGCAGTACTTC. Translating gives CASSLSTVRMTLYEQYF.

This clonotype has a handful of counts. The rearrangement joins TRBV29-1 to TRBJ1-1, with 9 bases matching TRBD1. Trimming took 4 bases from V and 6 from J; bases not matched to a gene: 3. The CDR3 totals 12 residues. Germline V gives CDR1 SQVTM, CDR2 ANQGSEA. CDR3: CSVAGQGAEAFF. CDR3 bases: TGCAGCGTTGCGGGACAGGGTGCTGAAGCTTTCTTT.